Listed below are T cell receptor beta chains from one sample, sequenced in a study of patients and donors after allogeneic stem cell transplantation. TCRdb fed the RT-PCR reads into MiXCR, producing one record per CDR3 protein. The sample has roughly 880,000 distinct CDR3 sequences; roughly 18% are singletons. Sequenced material: blood, either unsorted or a sorted T cell fraction (not recorded which). The receptors here all came from a human donor who was either an allogeneic HSCT recipient or a stem cell or donor lymphocyte infusion donor (not recorded which). It is not recorded whose cells these are; they may come from a transplant donor. CDR3s include the opening cysteine and the closing phenylalanine or tryptophan. D genes are given only for firm matches. The size entry is marked missing in some rows and otherwise reads once, few, many or a size class.

. | . | TRBJ2-7 | TRBV25-1 | TGTGCCAGCATTGTGTTTGGGCAGGGGAAGTACGAGCAGTACTTC | CASIVFGQGKYEQYF
. | TRBD1 | TRBJ2-7 | TRBV4-2 | TGTGCCAGCAGCCGTTCAGGGACAGGGGTCCCCTACGAGCAGTACTTC | CASSRSGTGVPYEQYF
few | . | TRBJ1-2 | TRBV12-3/TRBV12-4 | TGTGCCAGCAGTTTAGCCCCTTTCAACTATGGCTACACCTTC | CASSLAPFNYGYTF
many | . | TRBJ1-5 | TRBV12-3/TRBV12-4 | TGTGCCAGCAGTCTCGACCCCAAAACCCAGCATTTT | CASSLDPKTQHF
. | TRBD2 | TRBJ2-3 | TRBV10-3 | TGTGCCATCAGCCGTAGCGGGAGGTCGGATACGCAGTATTTT | CAISRSGRSDTQYF
few | . | TRBJ1-5 | TRBV15 | TGTGCCACCAGCAGAGAAAGGATTCTCGAGGAGCCCCAGCATTTT | CATSRERILEEPQHF
. | TRBD2 | TRBJ2-5 | TRBV20-1 | TGCAGTGCTAGCGACAAGCGGGGGGGCTTGGCGACCCAGTACTTC | CSASDKRGGLATQYF
. | . | TRBJ2-1 | TRBV20-1 | TGCAGTGCTAATTCCAGGGGGGCCACCTACAATGAGCAGTTCTTC | CSANSRGATYNEQFF
. | TRBD2 | TRBJ2-7 | TRBV11-1 | TGTGCCAGCAGCCGCCGCTACCCGGGACTAGCGGACTACGAGCAGTACTTC | CASSRRYPGLADYEQYF
. | . | TRBJ2-3 | TRBV5-5 | TGTGCCAGCAGCTTGAATCCTAGCACTAATACAGATACGCAGTATTTT | CASSLNPSTNTDTQYF
. | . | TRBJ2-3 | TRBV15 | TGTGCCACCAGCAACCACAAGGGGGAGACTAGCCGCACAGATACGCAGTATTTT | CATSNHKGETSRTDTQYF
. | . | TRBJ1-5 | TRBV27 | TGTGCCAGCAGTTCCGGACGGGATTTTAGGAGCAATCAGCCCCAGCATTTT | CASSSGRDFRSNQPQHF
. | . | TRBJ1-2 | TRBV7-6 | TGTGCCAGCAGCTTAGGGTCCCTAGCGGGCTACACCTTC | CASSLGSLAGYTF
few | . | TRBJ1-6 | TRBV4-3 | TGCGCCAGCAGCCAAGAAGTAGGGAACTACTATTCACCCCTCCACTTT | CASSQEVGNYYSPLHF
. | . | TRBJ2-1 | TRBV11-1 | TGTGCCAGCAGCCCCCGGGGTAGCGGCCCGAGCTCCTACAATGAGCAGTTCTTC | CASSPRGSGPSSYNEQFF
many | . | TRBJ2-7 | TRBV7-6 | TGTGCCAGCAGCTTAGGGGGGCGCTACGAGCAGTACTTC | CASSLGGRYEQYF
few | TRBD1 | TRBJ1-2 | TRBV29-1 | TGCAGCGTTGAAAGGGGGCGGCGCTATGGCTACACCTTC | CSVERGRRYGYTF
few | . | TRBJ2-7 | TRBV3-1 | TGTGCCAGCAGAGGGGCAGGGTCCGAGCAGTACTTC | CASRGAGSEQYF
many | TRBD2 | TRBJ2-1 | TRBV5-1 | TGCGCCAGCAGCTTGGAAGGGAGGGATGAGCAGTTCTTC | CASSLEGRDEQFF
few | . | TRBJ2-3 | TRBV20-1 | TGCAGTGCTAGCAATAACCGGGAAACGCTCACAGATACGCAGTATTTT | CSASNNRETLTDTQYF
many | . | TRBJ2-7 | TRBV5-6 | TGTGCCAGCAGCTTGGAGGGGGGCGAGCAGTACTTC | CASSLEGGEQYF
. | . | TRBJ2-1 | TRBV5-1 | TGCGCCAGCAGCTGGACATCCAGTATTCAGAATGAGCAGTTCTTC | CASSWTSSIQNEQFF
few | . | TRBJ2-1 | TRBV9 | TGTGCCAGCAGCGTAGCTGGGGAAACGGGCAATGAGCAGTTCTTC | CASSVAGETGNEQFF
few | . | TRBJ1-2 | TRBV20-1 | TGCAGTGCTAGCCTAGGGGCAGGGGCTAACTATGGCTACACCTTC | CSASLGAGANYGYTF
few | . | TRBJ1-4 | TRBV6-2/TRBV6-3 | TGTGCCAGCAGTTACTCGAAGGGACCTGAAAAACTGTTTTTT | CASSYSKGPEKLFF
. | TRBD1 | TRBJ2-5 | TRBV2 | TGTGCCAGCAGTGAATGGCAGGGGGCTAAAGAGACCCAGTACTTC | CASSEWQGAKETQYF
. | TRBD1 | TRBJ2-7 | TRBV15 | TGTGCCACCAGCGCAACCGGGACAGGGGTCCACGAGCAGTACTTC | CATSATGTGVHEQYF
. | TRBD1 | TRBJ2-7 | TRBV24-1 | TGTGCCACCAGCACAGGGGGAGGACAGGGGAGCAACGAGCAGTACTTC | CATSTGGGQGSNEQYF
. | . | TRBJ1-2 | TRBV7-2 | TGTGCCAGCAGCGCCCCGGGACCGAGCTATGGCTACACCTTC | CASSAPGPSYGYTF
. | . | TRBJ1-1 | TRBV5-5 | TGTGCCAGCAGCTTGGATGGGGTTGAAGCTTTCTTT | CASSLDGVEAFF
few | . | TRBJ2-1 | TRBV4-3 | TGCGCCAGCAGCCCAGGGGGCGGGGGGGCCCTACTCTACAATGAGCAGTTCTTC | CASSPGGGGALLYNEQFF
few | . | TRBJ1-1 | TRBV20-1 | TGCAGTGCTGTAAAAGACGGGATCACTGAAGCTTTCTTT | CSAVKDGITEAFF
. | . | TRBJ2-5 | TRBV6-1 | TGTGCCAGCAGCCCCCCCACAGAGATCCAAGAGACCCAGTACTTC | CASSPPTEIQETQYF
few | TRBD1 | TRBJ1-3 | TRBV7-6 | TGTGCCAGCAGCTCACCCACAGGGGTGAGCTCTGGAAACACCATATATTTT | CASSSPTGVSSGNTIYF
. | TRBD1 | TRBJ1-1 | TRBV27 | TGTGCCAGCAGCCGCCGCCTAGGGGGCAATGCTTTCTTT | CASSRRLGGNAFF
. | . | TRBJ1-2 | TRBV10-2 | TGCGCCAGCAGTGAGCTGGATACCTATGGCTACACCTTC | CASSELDTYGYTF
. | . | TRBJ2-1 | TRBV30 | TGTGCCTGGGAGCCAAACTACAATGAGCAGTTCTTC | CAWEPNYNEQFF
few | TRBD1 | TRBJ1-1 | TRBV2 | TGTGCCAGCAGTGAAAACAGGGGGCATAATGAAGCTTTCTTT | CASSENRGHNEAFF
few | TRBD2 | TRBJ2-5 | TRBV27 | TGTGCCAGCAGTTTATATGCGGGAGGCCCCCAAGAGACCCAGTACTTC | CASSLYAGGPQETQYF
. | . | TRBJ1-5 | TRBV15 | TGTGCCACCAGCAGAGATTCGGCAGGGTTTGAGCCCCAGCATTTT | CATSRDSAGFEPQHF
. | . | TRBJ1-1 | TRBV12-3/TRBV12-4 | TGTGCCAGCAGTTTAAGCGTCGGAAGGGAGGCTTTCTTT | CASSLSVGREAFF
few | . | TRBJ2-4 | TRBV2 | TGTGCCAGCAGCTCCCGGGACTCCTCCAAAAACATTCAGTACTTC | CASSSRDSSKNIQYF
few | TRBD1 | TRBJ1-6 | TRBV20-1 | TGCAGTGCTAGGCACCCCCGACAGGGACAAGGGTCACCCCTCCACTTT | CSARHPRQGQGSPLHF
. | TRBD1 | TRBJ2-7 | TRBV4-3 | TGCGCCAGCAGCCAAGAAGGGGGCCTCTACGAGCAGTACTTC | CASSQEGGLYEQYF
few | . | TRBJ2-5 | TRBV20-1 | TGCAGTGCTAGAGATCAAGCGGGTGACGAGACCCAGTACTTC | CSARDQAGDETQYF
few | . | TRBJ2-1 | TRBV12-3/TRBV12-4 | TGTGCCAGCAGTTTTTTTCCCACCGACAGCCTCCATTCCTCCTACAATGAGCAGTTCTTC | CASSFFPTDSLHSSYNEQFF
. | TRBD2 | TRBJ2-3 | TRBV4-3 | TGCGCCAGCAGCCTAGGACTAGCGGGGGGCGGTAGCACAGATACGCAGTATTTT | CASSLGLAGGGSTDTQYF
. | . | TRBJ1-6 | TRBV7-8 | TGTGCCAGCAGCTTAGCGGGACCGAAAGAAGGCTATAATTCACCCCTCCACTTT | CASSLAGPKEGYNSPLHF
few | . | TRBJ2-5 | TRBV29-1 | TGCAGCGTTGGGCATAACCAAGAGACCCAGTACTTC | CSVGHNQETQYF